This TCR beta chain was recorded in a study of monozygotic twins with inflammatory bowel disease. TCR libraries were prepared from 3,000 to 3,500 ng total RNA each. Reanalyzing the 5' RACE reads, TCRdb keeps one entry per CDR3 protein, without DNA. Reported are approximately 400,000 distinct CDR3 sequences; the ten largest clones contain 2% to 3%. Regarding the study as a whole: Repertoire similarity did not differ between concordant and discordant twins, possibly owing to limited power. IBD patients carried less diverse TCRbeta repertoires (inverse Simpson) than healthy co-twins.

Germline loops: CDR1 SQVTM, CDR2 ANQGSEA. This CDR3 comprises 16 residues. Concerning this clonotype itself: The antigen remains unidentified.

This TCR was sampled from a human donor with ulcerative colitis or Crohn's disease, or a healthy co-twin of an affected twin (not recorded which). This rearrangement joins TRBV29-1 to TRBJ2-1; TCRdb picks TRBD1, but there is no DNA to check that call. Source material: blood. CDR3 residues: CSVEDRWQGTYNEQFF.